This T cell receptor (beta chain) was identified during a study of CXCR3-negative and CXCR3-positive naive CD8 T cells. Within the CD8+ T cell compartment, naive cells were CD45RO-CCR7+CD27+CD95-. On this clonotype: Its target is unknown.

This CDR3 region has 15 residues. Germline CDR1 reads LNHNV; CDR2 reads YYDKDF (reference sequence). The libraries of TRB cDNA were prepared using 5' RACE with UMI labels. TCRdb re-called the 5' RACE reads and gives one entry per CDR3 protein, without DNA. The sample includes around 140,000 distinct CDR3 sequences. Regarding the study as a whole: Both naive subsets had comparably high diversity; memory CD8+ cells much lower.

This chain connects TRBV15 to TRBJ1-5; TCRdb outputs TRBD1, but without DNA this stays unchecked. The TCR was taken from a human donor in good health. Some clones in this sample may be carry-over from other donors' samples. Sequences were obtained from naive CXCR3- CD8+ T cells from blood. The subset was: CD45RO-CCR7+CD27+CD95- naive CD8+ T cells lacking CXCR3 (TNR3-). CDR3: CATSRERTVVQPQHF.